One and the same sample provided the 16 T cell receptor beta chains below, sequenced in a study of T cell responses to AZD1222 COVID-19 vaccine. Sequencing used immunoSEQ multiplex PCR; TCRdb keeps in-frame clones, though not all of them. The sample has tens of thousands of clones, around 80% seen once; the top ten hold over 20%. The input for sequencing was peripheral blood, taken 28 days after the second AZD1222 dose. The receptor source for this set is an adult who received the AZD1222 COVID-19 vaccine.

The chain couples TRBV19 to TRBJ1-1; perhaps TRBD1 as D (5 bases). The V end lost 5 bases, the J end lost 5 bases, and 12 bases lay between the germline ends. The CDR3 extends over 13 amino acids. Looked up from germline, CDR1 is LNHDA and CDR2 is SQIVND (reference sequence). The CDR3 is CASSAIRETEAFF. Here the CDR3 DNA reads TGTGCCAGTAGTGCAATCAGGGAAACTGAAGCTTTCTTT.

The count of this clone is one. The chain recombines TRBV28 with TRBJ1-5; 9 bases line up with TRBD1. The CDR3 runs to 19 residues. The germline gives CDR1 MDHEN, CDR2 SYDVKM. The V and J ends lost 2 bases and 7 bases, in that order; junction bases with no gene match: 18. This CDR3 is CASSLGGTGNSWLGQPQHF. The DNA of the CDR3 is TGTGCCAGCAGTTTAGGAGGGACAGGGAATAGTTGGCTTGGACAGCCCCAGCATTTT.

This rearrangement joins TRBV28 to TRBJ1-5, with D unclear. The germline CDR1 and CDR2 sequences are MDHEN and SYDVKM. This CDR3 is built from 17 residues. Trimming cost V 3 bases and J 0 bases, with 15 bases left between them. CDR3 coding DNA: TGTGCCAGCAGTTTCCCCCGAGCGGTGTATAGCAATCAGCCCCAGCATTTT. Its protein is CASSFPRAVYSNQPQHF.

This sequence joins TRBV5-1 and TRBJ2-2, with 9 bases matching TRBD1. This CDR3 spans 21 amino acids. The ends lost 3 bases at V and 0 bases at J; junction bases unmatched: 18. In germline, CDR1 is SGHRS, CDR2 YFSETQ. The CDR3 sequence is CASSSSQGTGIRVANTGELFF. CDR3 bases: TGCGCCAGCAGCTCATCACAGGGGACAGGGATTCGTGTCGCGAACACCGGGGAGCTGTTTTTT.

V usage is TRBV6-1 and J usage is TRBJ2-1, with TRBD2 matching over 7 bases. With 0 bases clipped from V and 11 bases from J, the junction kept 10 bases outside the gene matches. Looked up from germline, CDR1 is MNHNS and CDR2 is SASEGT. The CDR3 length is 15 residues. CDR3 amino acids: CASSEATSKSNKQFF. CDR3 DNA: TGTGCCAGCAGTGAAGCGACTAGCAAAAGTAATAAGCAGTTCTTC.

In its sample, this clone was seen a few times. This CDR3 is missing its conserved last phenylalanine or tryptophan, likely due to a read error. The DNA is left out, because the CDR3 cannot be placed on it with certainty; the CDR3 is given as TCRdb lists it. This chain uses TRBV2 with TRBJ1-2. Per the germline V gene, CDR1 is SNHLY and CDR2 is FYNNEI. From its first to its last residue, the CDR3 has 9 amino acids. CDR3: CASSKPRTQ.

The CDR3 sequence: CASSRGGMGAGGPNEQFF. For the CDR3, the DNA is TGTGCCAGCAGCCGCGGGGGGATGGGAGCGGGAGGGCCAAATGAGCAGTTCTTC. The V call is TRBV4-2, the J call TRBJ2-1; 10 bases map to TRBD2. CDR3 length equals 18 residues. V lost 4 bases to trimming and J lost 7 bases; unmatched junction nucleotides: 16. The V gene's germline CDR1 is LGHNA and CDR2 YNFKEQ.

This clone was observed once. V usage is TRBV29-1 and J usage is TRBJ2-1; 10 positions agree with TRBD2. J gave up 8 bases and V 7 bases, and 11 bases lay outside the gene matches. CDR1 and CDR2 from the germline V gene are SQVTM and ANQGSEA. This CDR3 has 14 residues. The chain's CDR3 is CSAPGLAGDHEQFF. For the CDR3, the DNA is TGCAGCGCCCCGGGGCTAGCGGGAGACCATGAGCAGTTCTTC.

CDR3 sequence: CASSQQGAYEQYF. The DNA of the CDR3 is TGTGCCAGTAGTCAACAGGGAGCTTACGAGCAGTACTTC. The V and J genes are TRBV19 and TRBJ2-7, with a weak D call TRBD1 (6 bases). Germline CDR1 is LNHDA and CDR2 is SQIVND (reference sequence). Trimming removed 5 bases at V and 4 bases at J, with 12 bases between. CDR3 length: 13 amino acids. The full variable domain, rest sourced from reference TRBV19 and TRBJ2-7, is DGGITQSPKYLFRKEGQNVTLSCEQNLNHDAMYWYRQDPGQGLRLIYYSQIVNDFQKGDIAEGYSVSREKKESFPLTVTSAQKNPTAFYLCASSQQGAYEQYFGPGTRLTVT.

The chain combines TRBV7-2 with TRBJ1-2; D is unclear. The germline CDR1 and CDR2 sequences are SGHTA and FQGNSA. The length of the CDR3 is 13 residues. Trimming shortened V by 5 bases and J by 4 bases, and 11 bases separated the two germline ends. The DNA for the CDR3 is TGTGCCAGCAGCCTTGAGCACTTCTATGGCTACACCTTC. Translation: CASSLEHFYGYTF.

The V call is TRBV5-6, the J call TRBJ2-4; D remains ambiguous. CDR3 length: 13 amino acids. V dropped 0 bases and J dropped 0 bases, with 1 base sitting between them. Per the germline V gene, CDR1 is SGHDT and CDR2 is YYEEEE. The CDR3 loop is CASSLVAKNIQYF. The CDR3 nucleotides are TGTGCCAGCAGCTTGGTAGCCAAAAACATTCAGTACTTC.

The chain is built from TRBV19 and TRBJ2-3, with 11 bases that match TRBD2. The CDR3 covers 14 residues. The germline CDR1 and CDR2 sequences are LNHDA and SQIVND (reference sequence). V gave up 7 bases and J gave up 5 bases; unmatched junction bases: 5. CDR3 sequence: CASNSGRGRDTQYF. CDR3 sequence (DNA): TGTGCCAGTAATAGCGGGAGGGGGAGAGATACGCAGTATTTT.

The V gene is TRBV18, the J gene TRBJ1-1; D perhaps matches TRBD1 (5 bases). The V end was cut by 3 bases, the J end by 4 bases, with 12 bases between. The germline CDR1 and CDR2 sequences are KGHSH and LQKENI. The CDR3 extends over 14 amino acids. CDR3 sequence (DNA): TGTGCCAGCTCACCCACTTCAGGGTCCACTGAAGCTTTCTTT. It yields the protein CASSPTSGSTEAFF.

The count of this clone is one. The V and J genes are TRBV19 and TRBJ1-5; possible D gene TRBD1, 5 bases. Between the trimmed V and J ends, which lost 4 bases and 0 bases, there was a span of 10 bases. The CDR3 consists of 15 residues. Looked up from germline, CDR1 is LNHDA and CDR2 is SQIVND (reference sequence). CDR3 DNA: TGTGCCAGTAGTACCACAGGAAATAGCAATCAGCCCCAGCATTTT. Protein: CASSTTGNSNQPQHF.

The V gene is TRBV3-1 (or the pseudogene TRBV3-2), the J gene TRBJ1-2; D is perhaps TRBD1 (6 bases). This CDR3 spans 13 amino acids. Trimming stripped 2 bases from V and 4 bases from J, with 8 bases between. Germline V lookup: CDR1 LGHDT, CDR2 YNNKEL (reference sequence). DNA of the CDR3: TGTGCCAGCAGCCAAAGGGGGGCCTATGGCTACACCTTC. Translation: CASSQRGAYGYTF.

The CDR3 here is CASSSILQGGGNTIYF. The DNA of the CDR3 is TGTGCCAGCAGCTCGATCTTACAGGGCGGTGGAAACACCATATATTTT. This chain joins TRBV5-6 and TRBJ1-3; D possibly corresponds to TRBD1 (6 bases). The ends were cut back, 3 bases at V and 3 bases at J, with 16 bases in the middle. CDR3 length equals 16 residues. CDR1 and CDR2 (germline): SGHDT, YYEEEE.